What follows are 18 T cell receptor beta chains derived from one specimen sequenced in a study of blood T cell repertoires in COVID-19. The data were produced by immunoSEQ multiplex PCR, yet TCRdb's version contains in-frame clones alone and is incomplete. The sample gives roughly 400,000 clones, 90% of which show up once; approximately 0.65% is in the top ten. Sequenced material: PBMCs or T cells enriched from blood (not recorded which). These receptors were collected from a young man who had recovered from COVID-19.

The chain recombines TRBV6-6 with TRBJ1-1; D not certain. Trimming left V 5 bases short and J 0 bases short, with 16 bases between. The CDR3 consists of 16 residues. Germline CDR1 and CDR2: MNHNY and SVGAGI (reference sequence). In DNA form, the CDR3 reads TGTGCCAGCAGTACCCCCCCGGGGTACGTGAACACTGAAGCTTTCTTT. Translating it yields CASSTPPGYVNTEAFF.

The chain is built from TRBV12-3 or TRBV12-4 and TRBJ1-2; weak D call: TRBD1 (6 bases). V was clipped by 6 bases and J by 2 bases, with 10 bases between them. The CDR3 runs to 13 residues. The CDR3 spells CASRPTGNYGYTF. The CDR3 region has the DNA TGTGCCAGCAGGCCGACAGGCAACTATGGCTACACCTTC.

The genes are TRBV5-4 and TRBJ1-1; D not certain. This CDR3 has 13 amino acids. V was trimmed by 5 bases and J by 2 bases, leaving 10 bases between them. The germline CDR1 and CDR2 sequences are SGHNT and YYREEE (reference sequence). For the CDR3, the DNA is TGTGCCAGCAGTAAGACGGGAAACACTGAAGCTTTCTTT. It yields the protein CASSKTGNTEAFF.

This chain uses TRBV27 with TRBJ1-1; TRBD1 matches at 9 bases. This CDR3 is built from 15 residues. CDR1 and CDR2 from the germline V gene are MNHEY and SMNVEV (reference sequence). The V segment lost 4 bases and the J segment 3 bases; nucleotides outside the gene matches: 6. The CDR3 DNA is TGTGCCAGCAGTTCTTACAGGGGGCGGGACACTGAAGCTTTCTTT. This codes for CASSSYRGRDTEAFF.

V and J are TRBV3-1 (or the pseudogene TRBV3-2) and TRBJ2-7; D not certain. CDR1 and CDR2 (germline): LGHDT, YNNKEL (reference sequence). The CDR3 runs 13 residues. Trimming cost V 3 bases and J 0 bases, with 6 bases left between them. The CDR3 nucleotides are TGTGCCAGCAGCCAGAGTTACTCCTACGAGCAGTACTTC. Amino acid sequence: CASSQSYSYEQYF.

The rearrangement links TRBV7-6 to TRBJ1-5, with no clear D. The CDR3 consists of 15 residues. The germline V gene encodes CDR1 SGHVS and CDR2 FNYEAQ. Trimming removed 5 bases from V and 1 base from J, with 12 bases in between. CDR3 coding DNA: TGTGCCAGCAGCGCTGGAGGAGGGAGCAATCAGCCCCAGCATTTT. This gives the protein CASSAGGGSNQPQHF.

The chain couples TRBV9 to TRBJ1-6; no reliable D call. Germline V gene lookup returns CDR1 SGDLS and CDR2 YYNGEE. V shed 0 bases and J shed 9 bases, with 13 bases lying between them. The CDR3 runs 15 residues. This CDR3 reads CASSVGGVRGSPLHF. CDR3 DNA sequence: TGTGCCAGCAGCGTAGGCGGGGTGCGTGGTTCACCCCTCCACTTT.

This chain links TRBV9 with TRBJ1-2; 8 positions agree with TRBD1. There are 16 residues in the CDR3. Trimming at V came to 3 bases and at J to 4 bases, leaving 11 bases not matched to a gene. CDR1 and CDR2 (germline): SGDLS, YYNGEE. Written as DNA, the CDR3 is TGTGCCAGCAGCGCACGACAGGGGAAGGGGCTCTATGGCTACACCTTC. Translated, it gives CASSARQGKGLYGYTF.

The CDR3 region is CASSPRTGRTGELFF. The CDR3 nucleotides read TGTGCCAGCAGCCCCCGGACAGGGAGAACCGGGGAGCTGTTTTTT. V and J are TRBV7-2 and TRBJ2-2, with 8 bases that match TRBD1. Germline lookup yields CDR1 SGHTA and CDR2 FQGNSA. V dropped 5 bases and J dropped 5; count of bases not matched to a gene: 7. The CDR3 covers 15 residues. Filled out from reference TRBV7-2 and TRBJ2-2, the complete variable domain reads GAGVSQSPSNKVTEKGKDVELRCDPISGHTALYWYRQSLGQGLEFLIYFQGNSAPDKSGLPSDRFSAERTGGSVSTLTIQRTQQEDSAVYLCASSPRTGRTGELFFGEGSRLTVL.

The chain employs TRBV7-9 and TRBJ1-3; D is uncertain. Germline CDR1 reads SEHNR; CDR2 reads FQNEAQ (reference sequence). The length of the CDR3 is 12 residues. Trimming took off 5 bases at V and 3 bases at J, with 5 bases between the two ends. The CDR3 DNA follows: TGTGCCAGCAGCCGAGATGGAAACACCATATATTTT. As protein: CASSRDGNTIYF. Together with reference TRBV7-9 and TRBJ1-3, the CDR3 gives the full variable domain: DTGVSQNPRHKITKRGQNVTFRCDPISEHNRLYWYRQTLGQGPEFLTYFQNEAQLEKSRLLSDRFSAERPKGSFSTLEIQRTEQGDSAMYLCASSRDGNTIYFGEGSWLTVV.

The chain employs TRBV11-3 and TRBJ1-1; D is undetermined. Trimming took off 5 bases at V and 8 bases at J, with 12 bases between the two ends. There are 12 residues in the CDR3. In germline, CDR1 is SGHNT, CDR2 YENEEA. DNA of the CDR3: TGTGCCAGCAGCCAAAGCGCGGCAGAAGCTTTCTTT. Translation: CASSQSAAEAFF.

V and J are TRBV11-1 and TRBJ2-7, with 8 positions matching TRBD1. The CDR3 is 14 amino acids. V lost 5 bases and J lost 1; bases outside the gene matches: 4. Germline CDR1 SGHAT, CDR2 FQDESV (reference sequence). CDR3 coding DNA: TGTGCCAGCAGCCAGGACAGGGAATCCTACGAGCAGTACTTC. Protein product: CASSQDRESYEQYF. The full variable domain, rest sourced from reference TRBV11-1 and TRBJ2-7, is EAEVAQSPRYKITEKSQAVAFWCDPISGHATLYWYRQILGQGPELLVQFQDESVVDDSQLPKDRFSAERLKGVDSTLKIQPAELGDSAMYLCASSQDRESYEQYFGPGTRLTVT.

The chain is built from TRBV18 and TRBJ1-2; D is undetermined. V dropped 2 bases and J dropped 3 bases, with 10 bases sitting between them. From germline, CDR1 is KGHSH and CDR2 LQKENI. The CDR3 contains 14 residues. Written as DNA, the CDR3 is TGTGCCAGCTCACCAGAGGGCCGAGACTATGGCTACACCTTC. Amino acid sequence: CASSPEGRDYGYTF.

The CDR3 coding sequence is TGTGCCAGCAGCCAAATGAACAGGGCCCATGGCTACACCTTC. This translates into CASSQMNRAHGYTF. The chain joins TRBV3-1 (or the pseudogene TRBV3-2) to TRBJ1-2; D might be TRBD1 (6 bases). V shed 2 bases and J shed 6 bases, with 13 bases lying between them. Germline CDR1 reads LGHDT; CDR2 reads YNNKEL (reference sequence). This CDR3 is built from 14 residues.

V is TRBV27 and J is TRBJ2-1; no definite D call. The germline gives CDR1 MNHEY, CDR2 SMNVEV (reference sequence). V lost 3 bases, J lost 8 bases, and 11 bases lay in between. The length of the CDR3 is 13 residues. The CDR3 is CASSLTSTYEQFF. The CDR3, as DNA: TGTGCCAGCAGTTTGACATCTACCTATGAGCAGTTCTTC.

The chain employs TRBV5-6 and TRBJ2-1; 10 bases match TRBD1. After removal of 4 bases from V and 6 bases from J, the junction contained 7 bases not matched to a gene. There are 15 residues in the CDR3. Germline-derived CDR1 and CDR2 are SGHDT and YYEEEE. CDR3 DNA: TGTGCCAGCAGCCCCCGGACAGGGGGGTTCAATGAGCAGTTCTTC. It encodes CASSPRTGGFNEQFF. Filled out from reference TRBV5-6 and TRBJ2-1, the complete variable domain reads DAGVTQSPTHLIKTRGQQVTLRCSPKSGHDTVSWYQQALGQGPQFIFQYYEEEERQRGNFPDRFSGHQFPNYSSELNVNALLLGDSALYLCASSPRTGGFNEQFFGPGTRLTVL.

The chain joins TRBV2 to TRBJ2-1; 10 bases fit TRBD2. V gave up 3 bases and J gave up 15 bases; unmatched junction bases: 11. Germline CDR1 reads SNHLY; CDR2 reads FYNNEI. The CDR3 totals 14 residues. CDR3 sequence (DNA): TGTGCCAGCAGTGACAGCGGGAGGGATTATAGGACGTTCTTC. It yields the protein CASSDSGRDYRTFF.

V and J are TRBV21-1 and TRBJ2-1; the tabulated D call, TRBD2, remains unverified against the DNA. TRBV21-1 constitutes a pseudogene. CDR3 length: 15 residues. CDR3: CASSNRGECGNEQFF. For the CDR3, the DNA is TGTGCCAGCAGCAATCGGGGGGAATGCGGGAATGAGCAGTTCTTC.